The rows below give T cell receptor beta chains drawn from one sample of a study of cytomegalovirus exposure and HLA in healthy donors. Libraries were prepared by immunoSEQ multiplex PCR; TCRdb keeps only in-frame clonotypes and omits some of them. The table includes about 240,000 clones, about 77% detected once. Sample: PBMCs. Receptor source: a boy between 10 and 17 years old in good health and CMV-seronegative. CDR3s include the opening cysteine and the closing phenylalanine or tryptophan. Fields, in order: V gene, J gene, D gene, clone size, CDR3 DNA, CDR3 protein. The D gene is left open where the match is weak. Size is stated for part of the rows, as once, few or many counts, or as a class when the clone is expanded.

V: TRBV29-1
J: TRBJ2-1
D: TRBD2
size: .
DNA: TGCAGCGTTGAACTTCGGGGGGGGGTCGGTGAGCAGTTCTTC
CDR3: CSVELRGGVGEQFF

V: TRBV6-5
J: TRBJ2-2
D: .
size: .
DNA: TGTGCCAGCAGGCCGGGACAGCGGGCCGGGGAGCTGTTTTTT
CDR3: CASRPGQRAGELFF

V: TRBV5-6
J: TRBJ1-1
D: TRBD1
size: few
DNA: TGTGCCAGCAGCTTGTCGGTCAGGGCTCAGGGGGGCACTGAAGCTTTCTTT
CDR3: CASSLSVRAQGGTEAFF

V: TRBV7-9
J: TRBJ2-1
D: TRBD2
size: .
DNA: TGTGCCAGCAGCCCCACGGGGGGTGGCTACAATGAGCAGTTCTTC
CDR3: CASSPTGGGYNEQFF

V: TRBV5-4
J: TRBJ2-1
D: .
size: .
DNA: TGTGCCAGCAGCTTGGCGTCTGAGCAGTTCTTC
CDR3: CASSLASEQFF

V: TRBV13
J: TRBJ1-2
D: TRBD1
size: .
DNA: TGTGCCAGCAGGTGGGGCCCCGGGACAGGTGGCTACACCTTC
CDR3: CASRWGPGTGGYTF

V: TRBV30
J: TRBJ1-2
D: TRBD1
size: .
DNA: TGTGCCTGGAGTGCCGACAGGGGGACTAACTATGGCTACACCTTC
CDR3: CAWSADRGTNYGYTF

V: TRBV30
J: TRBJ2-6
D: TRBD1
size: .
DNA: TGTGCCTGGCAACCCAGGGGGTCTGGGGCCAACGTCCTGACTTTC
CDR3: CAWQPRGSGANVLTF

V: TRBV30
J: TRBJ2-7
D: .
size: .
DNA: TGTGCCTGGAGTGTAAAGGGGGCCTACGAGCAGTACTTC
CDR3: CAWSVKGAYEQYF

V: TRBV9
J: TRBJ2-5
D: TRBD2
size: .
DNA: TGTGCCAGCAGCCCTAACAAGACTAGCGGGAGGGAGCAGTACTTC
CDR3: CASSPNKTSGREQYF

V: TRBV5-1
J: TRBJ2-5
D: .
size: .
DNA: TGCGCCAGCAGCTTGTTTCTCAGGGGAAGCGAAGAGACCCAGTACTTC
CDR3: CASSLFLRGSEETQYF

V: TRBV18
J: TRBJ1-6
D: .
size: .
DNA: TGTGCCAGCTCACCCCATCAGGATAATTCACCCCTCCACTTT
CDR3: CASSPHQDNSPLHF

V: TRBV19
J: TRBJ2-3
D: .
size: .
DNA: TGTGCCAGTAGTATCGAGGTTCGTGCGGTAGATACGCAGTATTTT
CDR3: CASSIEVRAVDTQYF

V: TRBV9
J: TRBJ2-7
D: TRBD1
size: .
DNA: TGTGCCAGCAGCGTAGGGGGACAGCAAACCTCCTACGAGCAGTACTTC
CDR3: CASSVGGQQTSYEQYF

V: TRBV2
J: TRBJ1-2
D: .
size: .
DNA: TGTGCCAGCAGTGAAAGTCGAACAGGAGGGGGCTACACCTTC
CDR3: CASSESRTGGGYTF

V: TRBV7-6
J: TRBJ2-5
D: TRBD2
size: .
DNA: TGTGCCAGCAGCTCCGGACTAGCGGGGGTTGAGACCCAGTACTTC
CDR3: CASSSGLAGVETQYF

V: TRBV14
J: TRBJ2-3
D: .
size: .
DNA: TGTGCCAGCAGCCAAGAGAGGACAGATAGCACAGATACGCAGTATTTT
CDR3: CASSQERTDSTDTQYF

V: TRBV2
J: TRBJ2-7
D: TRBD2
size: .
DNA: TGTGCCAGCAGCACAGGGACTAGGGCCTACGAGCAGTACTTC
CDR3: CASSTGTRAYEQYF

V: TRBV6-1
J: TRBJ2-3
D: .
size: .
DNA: TGTGCCAGCAGTGGCAGACCACTAGTTTCAGTCGGGGATTTT
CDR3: CASSGRPLVSVGDF

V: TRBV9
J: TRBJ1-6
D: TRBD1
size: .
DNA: TGTGCCAGCAGCGCGGACAGGGGAGGCACCCTATATAATTCACCCCTCCACTTT
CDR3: CASSADRGGTLYNSPLHF

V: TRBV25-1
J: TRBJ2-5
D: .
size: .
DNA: TGTGCCAGTTGGGGCTTGAAGACCCAGTACTTC
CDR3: CASWGLKTQYF

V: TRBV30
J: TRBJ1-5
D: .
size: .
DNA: TGTGCCTGGAGTGTACTGGGGCAGGGTAGCAATCAGCCCCAGCATTTT
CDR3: CAWSVLGQGSNQPQHF

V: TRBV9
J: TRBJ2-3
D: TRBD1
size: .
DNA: TGTGCCAGCAGCGTAGTAGGGACAGGGATCACAGATACGCAGTATTTT
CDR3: CASSVVGTGITDTQYF

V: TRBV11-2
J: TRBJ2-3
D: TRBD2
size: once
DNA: TGTGCCAGCAGCTTCCGCGGGGGAGCCACAGATACGCAGTATTTT
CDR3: CASSFRGGATDTQYF

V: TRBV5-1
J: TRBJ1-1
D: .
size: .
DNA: TGCGCCAGCAGCTTGGGTGTAGCTAACCCTGAAGCTTTCTTT
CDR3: CASSLGVANPEAFF

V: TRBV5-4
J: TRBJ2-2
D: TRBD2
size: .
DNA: TGTGCCAGCAGCCCCACCGGGACTAGCGACACCGGGGAGCTGTTTTTT
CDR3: CASSPTGTSDTGELFF

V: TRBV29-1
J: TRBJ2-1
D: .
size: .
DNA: TGCAGCGTTGGGGCCGCCTCGGCGCAGTTCTTC
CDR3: CSVGAASAQFF